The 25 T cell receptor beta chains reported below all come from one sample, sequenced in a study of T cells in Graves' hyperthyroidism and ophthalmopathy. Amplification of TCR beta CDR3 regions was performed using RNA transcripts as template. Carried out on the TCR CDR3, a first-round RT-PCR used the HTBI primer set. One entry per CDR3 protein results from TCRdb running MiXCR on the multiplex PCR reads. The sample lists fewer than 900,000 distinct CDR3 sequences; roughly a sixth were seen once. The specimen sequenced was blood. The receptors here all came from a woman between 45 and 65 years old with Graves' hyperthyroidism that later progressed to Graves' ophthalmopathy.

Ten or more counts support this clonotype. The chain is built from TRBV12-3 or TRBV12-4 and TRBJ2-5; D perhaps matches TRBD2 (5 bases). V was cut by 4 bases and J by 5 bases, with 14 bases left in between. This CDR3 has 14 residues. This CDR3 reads CASSSPASRETQYF. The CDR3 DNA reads TGTGCCAGCAGTTCGCCCGCTAGCAGGGAGACCCAGTACTTC.

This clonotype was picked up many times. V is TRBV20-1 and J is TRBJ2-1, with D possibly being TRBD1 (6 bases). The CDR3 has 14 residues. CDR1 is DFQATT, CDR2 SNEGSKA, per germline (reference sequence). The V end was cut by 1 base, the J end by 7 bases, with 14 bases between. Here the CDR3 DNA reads TGCAGTGCTAGAGGTTGGGGGCCAGTTAATGAGCAGTTCTTC. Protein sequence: CSARGWGPVNEQFF.

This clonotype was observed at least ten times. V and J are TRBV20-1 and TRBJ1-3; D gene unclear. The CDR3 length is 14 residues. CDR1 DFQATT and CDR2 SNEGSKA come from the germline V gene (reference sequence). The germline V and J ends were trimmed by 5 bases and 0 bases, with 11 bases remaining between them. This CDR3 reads CSAQDSISGNTIYF. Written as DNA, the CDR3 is TGCAGTGCTCAGGATTCAATCTCTGGAAACACCATATATTTT.

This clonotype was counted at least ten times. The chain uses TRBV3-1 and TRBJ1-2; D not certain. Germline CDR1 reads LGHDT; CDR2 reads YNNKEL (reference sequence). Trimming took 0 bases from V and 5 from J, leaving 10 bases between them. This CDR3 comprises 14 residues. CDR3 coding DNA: TGTGCCAGCAGCCAAGATATAGGCTTATATGGCTACACCTTC. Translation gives CASSQDIGLYGYTF.

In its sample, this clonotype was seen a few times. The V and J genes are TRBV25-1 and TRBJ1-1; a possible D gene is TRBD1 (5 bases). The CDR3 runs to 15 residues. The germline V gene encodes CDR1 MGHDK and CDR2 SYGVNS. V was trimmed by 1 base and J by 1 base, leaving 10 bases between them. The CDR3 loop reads CASSEFKGKNTEAFF. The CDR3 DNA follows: TGTGCCAGCAGTGAATTCAAGGGGAAGAACACTGAAGCTTTCTTT. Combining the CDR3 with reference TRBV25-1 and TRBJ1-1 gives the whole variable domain EADIYQTPRYLVIGTGKKITLECSQTMGHDKMYWYQQDPGMELHLIHYSYGVNSTEKGDLSSESTVSRIRTEHFPLTLESARPSHTSQYLCASSEFKGKNTEAFFGQGTRLTVV.

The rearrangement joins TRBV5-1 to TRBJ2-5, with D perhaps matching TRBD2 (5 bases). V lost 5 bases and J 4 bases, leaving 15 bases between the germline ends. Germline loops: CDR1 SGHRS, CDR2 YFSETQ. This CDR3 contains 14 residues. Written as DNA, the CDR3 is TGCGCCAGCAGGGGAGAGGTTAGGACAGAGACCCAGTACTTC. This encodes CASRGEVRTETQYF.

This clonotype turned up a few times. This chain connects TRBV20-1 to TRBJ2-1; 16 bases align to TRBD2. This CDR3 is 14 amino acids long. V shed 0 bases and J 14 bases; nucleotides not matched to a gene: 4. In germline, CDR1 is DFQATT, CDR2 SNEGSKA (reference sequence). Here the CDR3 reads CSARDPGLAGGKFF. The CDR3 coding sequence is TGCAGTGCTAGAGATCCGGGACTAGCGGGGGGGAAGTTCTTC.

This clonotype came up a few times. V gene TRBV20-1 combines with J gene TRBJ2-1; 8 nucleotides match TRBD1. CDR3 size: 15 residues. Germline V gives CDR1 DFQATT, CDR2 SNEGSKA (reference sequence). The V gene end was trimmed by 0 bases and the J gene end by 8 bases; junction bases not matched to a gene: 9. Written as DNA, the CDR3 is TGCAGTGCTAGAGAACCGGGACAGGCCGCCGATGAGCAGTTCTTC. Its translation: CSAREPGQAADEQFF.

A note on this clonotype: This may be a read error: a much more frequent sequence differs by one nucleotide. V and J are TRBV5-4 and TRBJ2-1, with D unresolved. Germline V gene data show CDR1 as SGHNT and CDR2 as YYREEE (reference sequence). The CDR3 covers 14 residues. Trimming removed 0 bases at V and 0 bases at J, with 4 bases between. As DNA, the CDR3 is TGTGCCAGCAGCTTGGCGGTCTCCTACAATGAGCAGTTCTTC. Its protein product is CASSLAVSYNEQFF. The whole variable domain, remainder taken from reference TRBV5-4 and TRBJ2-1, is ETGVTQSPTHLIKTRGQQVTLRCSSQSGHNTVSWYQQALGQGPQFIFQYYREEENGRGNFPPRFSGLQFPNYSSELNVNALELDDSALYLCASSLAVSYNEQFFGPGTRLTVL.

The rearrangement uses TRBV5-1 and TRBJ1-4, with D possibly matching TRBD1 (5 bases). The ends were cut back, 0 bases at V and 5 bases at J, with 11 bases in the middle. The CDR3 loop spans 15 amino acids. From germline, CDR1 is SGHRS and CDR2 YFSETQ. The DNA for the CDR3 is TGCGCCAGCAGCTTGGAAGGGGACGGGAATGAAAAACTGTTTTTT. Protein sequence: CASSLEGDGNEKLFF.

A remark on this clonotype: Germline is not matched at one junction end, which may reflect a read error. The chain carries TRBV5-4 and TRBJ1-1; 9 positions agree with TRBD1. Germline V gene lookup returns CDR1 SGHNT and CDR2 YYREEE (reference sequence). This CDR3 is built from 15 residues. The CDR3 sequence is CASSWGQGGGTEASF. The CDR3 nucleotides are TGTGCCAGCAGCTGGGGACAGGGAGGAGGGACTGAAGCTTCCTTT.

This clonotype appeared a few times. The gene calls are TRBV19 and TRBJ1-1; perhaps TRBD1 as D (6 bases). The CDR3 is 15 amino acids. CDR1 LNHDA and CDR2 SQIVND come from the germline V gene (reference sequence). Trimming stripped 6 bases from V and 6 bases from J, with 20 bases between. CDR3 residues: CASSPSGDTSAEAFF. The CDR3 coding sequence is TGTGCCAGTAGCCCATCGGGGGACACCTCCGCTGAAGCTTTCTTT.

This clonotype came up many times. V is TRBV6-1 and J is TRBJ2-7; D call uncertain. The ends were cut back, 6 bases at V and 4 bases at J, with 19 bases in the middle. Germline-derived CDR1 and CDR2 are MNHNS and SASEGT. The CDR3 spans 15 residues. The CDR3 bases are TGTGCCAGCAGACCCCGGTGGTCCAGCCCTTACGAGCAGTACTTC. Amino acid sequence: CASRPRWSSPYEQYF.

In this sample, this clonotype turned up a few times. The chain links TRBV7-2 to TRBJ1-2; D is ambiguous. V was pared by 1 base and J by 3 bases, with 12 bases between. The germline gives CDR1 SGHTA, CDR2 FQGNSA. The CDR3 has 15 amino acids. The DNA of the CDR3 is TGTGCCAGCAGCTTAGATTCCGTCCGATACTATGGCTACACCTTC. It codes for CASSLDSVRYYGYTF. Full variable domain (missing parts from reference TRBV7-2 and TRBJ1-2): GAGVSQSPSNKVTEKGKDVELRCDPISGHTALYWYRQSLGQGLEFLIYFQGNSAPDKSGLPSDRFSAERTGGSVSTLTIQRTQQEDSAVYLCASSLDSVRYYGYTFGSGTRLTVV.

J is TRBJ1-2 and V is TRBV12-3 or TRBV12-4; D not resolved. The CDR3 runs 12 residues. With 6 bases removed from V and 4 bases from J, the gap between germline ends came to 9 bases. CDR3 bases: TGTGCCAGCAGCCCCACCCCCTATGGCTACACCTTC. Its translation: CASSPTPYGYTF.

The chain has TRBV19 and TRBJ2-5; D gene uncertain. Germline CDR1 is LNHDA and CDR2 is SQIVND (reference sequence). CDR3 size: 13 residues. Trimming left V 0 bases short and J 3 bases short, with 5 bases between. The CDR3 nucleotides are TGTGCCAGTAGTATAGACAGGAAAGAGACCCAGTACTTC. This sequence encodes CASSIDRKETQYF.

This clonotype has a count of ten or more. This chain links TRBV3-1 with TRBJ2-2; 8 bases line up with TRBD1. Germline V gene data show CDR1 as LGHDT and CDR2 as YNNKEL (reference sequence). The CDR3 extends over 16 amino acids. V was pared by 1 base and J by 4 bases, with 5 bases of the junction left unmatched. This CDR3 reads CASSQVGQDFTGELFF. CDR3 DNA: TGTGCCAGCAGCCAAGTGGGACAGGATTTCACCGGGGAGCTGTTTTTT.

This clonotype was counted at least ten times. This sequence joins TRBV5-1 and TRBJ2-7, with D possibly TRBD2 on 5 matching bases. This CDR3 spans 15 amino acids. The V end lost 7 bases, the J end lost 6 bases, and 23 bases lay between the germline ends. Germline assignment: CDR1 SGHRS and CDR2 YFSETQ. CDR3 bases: TGCGCCAGCGCCTTAACAGCGGTGGCTTCCCCCGAGCAGTACTTC. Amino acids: CASALTAVASPEQYF.

The CDR3 protein is CSASGDNEQFF. The CDR3 region has the DNA TGCAGTGCTAGCGGGGACAATGAGCAGTTCTTC. The chain joins TRBV20-1 to TRBJ2-1; the D gene is possibly TRBD2 (5 bases). The CDR3 is 11 residues long. Germline V gene sequence: CDR1 DFQATT, CDR2 SNEGSKA (reference sequence). V was pared by 3 bases and J by 5 bases, with 5 bases between.

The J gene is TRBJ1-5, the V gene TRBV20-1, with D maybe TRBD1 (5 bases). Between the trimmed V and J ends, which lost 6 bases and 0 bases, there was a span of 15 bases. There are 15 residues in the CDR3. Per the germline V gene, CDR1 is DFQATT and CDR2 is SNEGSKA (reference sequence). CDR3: CSAPRGGPSNQPQHF. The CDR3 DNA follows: TGCAGTGCCCCCCGCGGGGGACCTAGCAATCAGCCCCAGCATTTT.

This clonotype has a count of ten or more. The CDR3 sequence is CAWSVGRAGELFF. As DNA, the CDR3 is TGTGCCTGGAGTGTTGGTCGCGCCGGGGAGCTGTTTTTT. V usage is TRBV30 and J usage is TRBJ2-2; unclear D gene. Germline V gives CDR1 GTSNPN, CDR2 SVGIG (reference sequence). V dropped 0 bases and J dropped 6 bases, with 8 bases sitting between them. CDR3 length: 13 amino acids.

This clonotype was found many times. The CDR3 reads CASSLATVNTEAFF. CDR3 DNA: TGTGCCAGCAGCTTAGCCACGGTGAACACTGAAGCTTTCTTT. The chain couples TRBV7-9 to TRBJ1-1; D is uncertain. Trimming removed 0 bases from V and 0 bases from J, with 5 bases in between. The CDR3 totals 14 residues. The germline gives CDR1 SEHNR, CDR2 FQNEAQ (reference sequence).

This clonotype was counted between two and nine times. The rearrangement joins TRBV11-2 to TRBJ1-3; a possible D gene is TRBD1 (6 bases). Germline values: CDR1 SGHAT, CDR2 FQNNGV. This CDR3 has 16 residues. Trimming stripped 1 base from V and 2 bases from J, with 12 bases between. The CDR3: CASSLGGRSPGNTIYF. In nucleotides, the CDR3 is TGTGCCAGCAGCTTAGGGGGGCGCAGCCCTGGAAACACCATATATTTT.

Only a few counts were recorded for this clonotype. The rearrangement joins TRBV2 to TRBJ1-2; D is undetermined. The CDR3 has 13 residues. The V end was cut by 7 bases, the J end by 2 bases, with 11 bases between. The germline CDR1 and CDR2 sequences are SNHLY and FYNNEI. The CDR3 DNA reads TGTGCCAGCATAAGTCCCAGGAACTATGGCTACACCTTC. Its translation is CASISPRNYGYTF.

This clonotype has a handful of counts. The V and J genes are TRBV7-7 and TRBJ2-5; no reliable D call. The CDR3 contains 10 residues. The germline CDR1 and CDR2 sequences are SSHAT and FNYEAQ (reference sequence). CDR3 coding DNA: TGTGCTACGCGCCCGGAGACCCAGTACTTC. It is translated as CATRPETQYF.